This T cell receptor beta chain was sequenced in a study of T cell responses to AZD1222 COVID-19 vaccine (dated by TCRdb to about 2021). Background for the entire study: A total of 230 to 250 trial participants underwent TCR sequencing, of whom 207 had received two doses of AZD1222 and some 26 had received two doses of the MenACWY control vaccine. Enrollment into the trials was organized by age into subgroups of 18-55, 56-69 and 70-plus years, and those subgroups contained roughly 160, 29 and 62 TCR-sequenced participants, respectively. Points the paper makes about the study in general: Reportedly, close to half of the unique spike-specific TCRs recognized epitopes lying outside the regions that are mutated in the B.1.351 and B.1.1.7 variants. Spike-specific TCR breadth and depth rose significantly after two AZD1222 doses compared with day 0 and with MenACWY recipients. The 56-69-year group was small, and its depth increase did not reach significance, likely because of low power. The whole spike protein was spanned by vaccine-associated CD4 TCRs, and dominant responses were seen in regions 160-218 and 743-854. Conclusions about previously exposed vaccinees are limited, since just 6 or 7 AZD1222 recipients were seropositive for SARS-CoV-2 at baseline. Participants were mostly white British, with more females than males. The authors suggested clonal diversity may have been underestimated. Because no day 14 peak-response samples were available, the repertoires could be characterized only after the peak T cell response.

Sample time point, as interpreted from the label and publication: about 28 days (+/-7) after the second vaccine dose. Because spike-specific TCR depth and breadth did not differ between the two schedules, AZD1222 recipients who got a second dose at roughly 4 weeks were pooled with those who got a second dose at roughly 12 weeks. The vaccinee samples were drawn from two UK trials, COV001 and COV002, one of which was a single-blind randomized controlled phase 2/3 trial testing AZD1222 (ChAdOx1 nCoV-19) in healthy adults. For TCRbeta chain sequencing, PBMC samples were collected from trial participants at day 0 and at day 28 after the second dose. This clone was observed a few times. Its antigen has not been determined. Base-call qualities are not available, and no considerably larger clone is one nucleotide away. From its cysteine to its phenylalanine, the CDR3 spans 11 amino acids. Only the CDR3 portion is preserved as DNA: 33 bases, with reading frame beginning at the first base. V lost 6 bases and J lost 4 bases; the stretch between them is 7 bases long. The germline V gene specifies MDHEN as CDR1 and SYDVKM as CDR2.

The CDR3 regions of human TCRbeta chains were analyzed by immunosequencing. The authors' pipeline ran thus. TCRs in the repertoires were matched against a reference library of SARS-CoV-2-specific TCRs that had been generated with the MIRA antigen-specificity platform. Breadth was defined as the fraction of unique TCRs that were SARS-CoV-2-associated, and depth was defined as the fraction of total T cells that were SARS-CoV-2-associated. Each spike-specific TCR was assigned to its reactive spike region and to a CD4 or CD8 class using the MIRA data. Log10-transformed breadth and depth values were compared by one-way ANOVA with Sidak's multiple comparisons tests. Held by TCRdb, this immuneACCESS table contains in-frame sequences only and omits some clones. Under half of the omission traces to an unresolved V gene where checked; the cause of the rest is unknown. V and J calls and clone size are copied from that table; D and trimming were computed from the DNA. This sample has about 110,000 clones in its table, and approximately 92% of those were observed once. The top ten clonotypes cover approximately 45% of the sample.

Sequences were derived from peripheral blood, sampled 28 days after the second AZD1222 dose. The receptor was derived from an adult who received the AZD1222 COVID-19 vaccine. The V and J genes are TRBV28 and TRBJ2-7; TRBD1 is perhaps the D gene, given 5 matching bases. The CDR3 amino acid sequence is: CASSQGYEQYF. The sequenced DNA: TGTGCCAGCAGCCAGGGATACGAGCAGTACTTC.